The present entry profiles one T cell receptor (beta chain) with its context. Its target is unknown. The data were obtained in a study of PD-1 blockade in classical Hodgkin lymphoma. CDR3 length equals 15 residues. V dropped 0 bases and J dropped 6 bases, with 12 bases sitting between them. Germline values: CDR1 MNHEY, CDR2 SMNVEV (reference sequence). Study results and caveats: As was reported, newly diagnosed patients showed lower baseline TCR diversity than healthy donors did.

Time point of the sample: cycle 4 day 1 (C4D1), after more than five weeks of nivolumab. There was relapse after autologous stem cell transplantation in every patient, and there was variation in brentuximab vedotin exposure. TCRdb keeps only in-frame clones here, not all; method: immunoSEQ multiplex PCR. The sample consists of 25,000 to 30,000 clones, about 82% of them appearing once. The receptor comes from a human donor with classical Hodgkin lymphoma. This specimen was peripheral blood mononuclear cells (PBMCs), taken before the fourth cycle of nivolumab. The V gene is TRBV27, the J gene TRBJ2-1, with D perhaps matching TRBD1 (6 bases). The CDR3 here is CASSLSRGLGNEQFF. In DNA, the CDR3 is TGTGCCAGCAGTTTATCGAGGGGGTTGGGCAATGAGCAGTTCTTC.